Sequencing of this T cell receptor (beta chain) was carried out in a study of cytomegalovirus exposure and HLA in healthy donors. The PCR made use of 60 Vbeta and 13 Jbeta primers. Produced via immunoSEQ multiplex PCR; TCRdb's table is partial and in-frame only. The sample records over 130,000 clones, about three quarters being singletons. Germline V gene lookup returns CDR1 SNHLY and CDR2 FYNNEI. Germline trimming cut 4 bases from V and 8 bases from J; bases unmatched to any gene: 10. The CDR3 is 14 amino acids. The gene calls are TRBV2 and TRBJ1-1, with 7 positions matching TRBD1. Sequenced: PBMCs. This receptor was obtained from a woman between 25 and 40 years old in good health and CMV-seronegative. The CDR3 is CASSAGGRFGEAFF. Written as DNA, the CDR3 is TGTGCCAGCAGTGCAGGGGGGAGATTCGGCGAAGCTTTCTTT.